The T cell receptor beta chain described here comes from a study of beta chain features in type 1 diabetes. For the study at large: In all, about 100,000,000 sorted cells from all samples were analyzed.

A few counts support this clone. The sample has other DNA sequences that encode this CDR3 too. V was clipped by 0 bases and J by 0 bases, with 2 bases between them. This CDR3 is built from 13 residues. The germline gives CDR1 SGDLS, CDR2 YYNGEE. Every isolated RNA sample was fully reverse transcribed, so sequencing captured expressed TCRB transcripts. Profiled with immunoSEQ multiplex PCR; TCRdb holds only in-frame clones, not every one. Counted here are over 120,000 clones, roughly 10% occurring once; the ten biggest clones make up 1% to 1.5%. The receptor comes from a man aged 18 to 35 in good health. The sample comprised naive CD4+ T cells from blood. This sequence joins TRBV9 and TRBJ2-3; no reliable D call. CDR3 region: CASSVASTDTQYF. In nucleotides, the CDR3 is TGTGCCAGCAGCGTAGCTAGCACAGATACGCAGTATTTT.